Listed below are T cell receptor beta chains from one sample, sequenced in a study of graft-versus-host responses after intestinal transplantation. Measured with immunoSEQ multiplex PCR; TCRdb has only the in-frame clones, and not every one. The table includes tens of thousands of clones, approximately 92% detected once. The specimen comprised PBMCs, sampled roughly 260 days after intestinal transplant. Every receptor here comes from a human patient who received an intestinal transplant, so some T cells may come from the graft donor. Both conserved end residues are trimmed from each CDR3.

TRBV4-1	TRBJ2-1	ASSPLAGVSGNEQF
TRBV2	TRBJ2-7	ASSDLSGYYEQY
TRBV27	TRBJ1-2	ASSLSGTDDNYGYT
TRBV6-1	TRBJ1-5	ASSEEEFGSNQPQH
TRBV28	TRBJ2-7	ASTPGGTGFYEQY
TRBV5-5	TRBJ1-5	ASSPDRDQPQH
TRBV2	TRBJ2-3	ASSESILAGGYTADTQY
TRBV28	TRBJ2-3	ASSYDRGTDTQY
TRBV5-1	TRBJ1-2	ASSQRTGATNRNYGYT
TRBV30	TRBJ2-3	AWSVPSGQGARWADTQY
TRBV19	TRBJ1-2	ASTDFRGAGFGYT
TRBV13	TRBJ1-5	ASSLGHRNQPQH
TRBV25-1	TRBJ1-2	ASSESGAFDYGYT
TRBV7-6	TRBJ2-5	ASSSRRRETQY
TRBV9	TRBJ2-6	ASSFRASGANVLT
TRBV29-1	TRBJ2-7	SVGLDGVVVKEQY
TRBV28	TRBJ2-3	ASSLQRHTQY
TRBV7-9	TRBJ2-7	ASSLVTSGSHEQY
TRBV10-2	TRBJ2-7	ASSEPGTATYEQY
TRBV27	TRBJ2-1	ASSLLLENNEQF
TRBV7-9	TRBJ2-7	ASSTNRGEQY
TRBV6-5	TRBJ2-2	ASRGSTGELF
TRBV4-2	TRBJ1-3	ASSQDLFRGSGNTIY
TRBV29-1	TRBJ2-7	STADESYEQY
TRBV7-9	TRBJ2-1	ASTSSGSGSYNEQF
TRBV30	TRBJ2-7	AWSVLPGGGPSYEQY
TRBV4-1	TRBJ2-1	ASSQTWDHSYNEQF
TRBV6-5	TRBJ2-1	ASSPPGLAGNEQF
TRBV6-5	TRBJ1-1	ASSQPFGNTEAF
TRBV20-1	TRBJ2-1	SATYGEQF
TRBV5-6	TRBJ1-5	ASSFKWANQPQH
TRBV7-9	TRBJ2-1	ASSSLAQYNEQF
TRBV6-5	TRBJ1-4	ASSYSMPYEKLF
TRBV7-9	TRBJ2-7	ASSQGGQSYEQY
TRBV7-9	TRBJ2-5	ASSLGSWTGVEQETQY
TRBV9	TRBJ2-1	ASSVRTSGSEQF
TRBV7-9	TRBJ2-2	ASSFQQQGPSNTGELF
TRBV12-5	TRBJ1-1	ASGLVGGQGQNTEAF
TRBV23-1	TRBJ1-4	ASSYRTIGPYKNEKLF
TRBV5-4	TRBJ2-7	ASSLRSGTGEEQY
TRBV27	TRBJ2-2	ASTTGTGRRTGELF
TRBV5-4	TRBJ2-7	ASSLAGRRDYEQY
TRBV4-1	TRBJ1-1	ASSQDREYLAF
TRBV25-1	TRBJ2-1	ASSELVAPGDEQF
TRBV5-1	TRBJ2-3	ASSQINRARSTDTQY
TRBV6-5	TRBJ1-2	ASSYEGDGYT
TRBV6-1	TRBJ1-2	ASSEWDAYGYT
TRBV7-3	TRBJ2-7	ASSLVTSGNYEQY